The 20 T cell receptor beta chains given below trace back to one sample, sequenced in a study of T cells in Graves' hyperthyroidism and ophthalmopathy. TCR beta CDR3 region amplification was performed from RNA transcripts. First-round RT-PCR of the TCR CDR3 relied on the HTBI primer set. In TCRdb, the multiplex PCR reads were re-called with MiXCR into one record per CDR3 protein. The sample consists of approximately 560,000 distinct CDR3 sequences, more than 45% of them appearing once. The sample comprised peripheral blood or thyroid tissue (not recorded which). Every receptor here comes from a woman under 30 with Graves' hyperthyroidism.

This clonotype was detected only a few times. The rearrangement joins TRBV11-2 to TRBJ1-1, with no clear D. CDR3 length: 14 residues. The V and J ends lost 0 bases and 1 base respectively, with 6 bases between them. Germline V lookup: CDR1 SGHAT, CDR2 FQNNGV. In DNA form, the CDR3 reads TGTGCCAGCAGCTTAGACACTACGAACACTGAAGCTTTCTTT. It translates to CASSLDTTNTEAFF.

With respect to this clonotype: Here the CDR3 omits its conserved ending phenylalanine or tryptophan, so a read error is the likely source. This chain links TRBV24-1 with TRBJ2-7; D is undetermined. The CDR3 has 12 amino acids. With 5 bases removed from V and 1 base from J, the gap between germline ends came to 5 bases. Germline loops: CDR1 KGHDR, CDR2 SFDVKD. The DNA for the CDR3 is TGTGCCACCAGTGGCGGATCCTACGAGCAGTACCTC. Translation gives CATSGGSYEQYL.

The chain has TRBV7-9 and TRBJ1-1; perhaps TRBD1 as D (5 bases). Per germline, CDR1 SEHNR and CDR2 FQNEAQ (reference sequence). The V end was cut by 5 bases, the J end by 6 bases, with 19 bases between. The CDR3 covers 15 residues. CDR3 sequence (DNA): TGTGCCAGCAGCCAAGGACAAGGGGCGGCCTCTGAAGCTTTCTTT. This codes for CASSQGQGAASEAFF.

A few counts support this clonotype. The V gene is TRBV2, the J gene TRBJ1-1; a possible D gene is TRBD1 (6 bases). The CDR3 totals 14 residues. Per the germline V gene, CDR1 is SNHLY and CDR2 is FYNNEI. Trimming left V 4 bases short and J 4 bases short, with 13 bases between. CDR3 nucleotide sequence: TGTGCCAGCAGTGGTACAGGGATGCTCACTGAAGCTTTCTTT. Its protein is CASSGTGMLTEAFF. Drawing the rest from reference TRBV2 and TRBJ1-1, the complete variable domain is EPEVTQTPSHQVTQMGQEVILRCVPISNHLYFYWYRQILGQKVEFLVSFYNNEISEKSEIFDDQFSVERPDGSNFTLKIRSTKLEDSAMYFCASSGTGMLTEAFFGQGTRLTVV.

This clonotype was counted many times. The rearrangement uses TRBV2 and TRBJ1-4; D is unclear. Trimming shortened V by 2 bases and J by 8 bases, and 3 bases separated the two germline ends. CDR3 length equals 11 residues. Germline-derived CDR1 and CDR2 are SNHLY and FYNNEI. DNA for the CDR3: TGTGCCAGCAGTGAACGGGAAAAACTGTTTTTT. Protein product: CASSEREKLFF.

The V gene is TRBV7-9, the J gene TRBJ1-1; D remains ambiguous. Trimming removed 7 bases from V and 2 bases from J, with 17 bases in between. The CDR3 is 15 amino acids. Germline V lookup: CDR1 SEHNR, CDR2 FQNEAQ (reference sequence). Here the CDR3 DNA reads TGTGCCAGCACCCCCCGTCGTGGAACTAACACTGAAGCTTTCTTT. As protein: CASTPRRGTNTEAFF.

This clonotype was counted between two and nine times. This chain connects TRBV6-6 to TRBJ1-1; D possibly corresponds to TRBD1 (5 bases). Trimming shortened V by 6 bases and J by 4 bases, and 18 bases separated the two germline ends. Per germline, CDR1 MNHNY and CDR2 SVGAGI (reference sequence). The length of the CDR3 is 15 residues. Here the CDR3 reads CASSLVGARGTEAFF. The CDR3 nucleotides are TGTGCCAGCAGCCTCGTCGGGGCGCGGGGCACTGAAGCTTTCTTT.

This clonotype appeared many times. At one boundary the junction diverges from the germline segment, which might be a read error. The chain joins TRBV12-3 or TRBV12-4 to TRBJ1-1; D is ambiguous. The CDR3 extends over 13 amino acids. CDR3 in DNA: TGTGCCAGCAGCTTAGTACGGAACACTGAAGCTTTCTTT. This sequence encodes CASSLVRNTEAFF.

This clonotype showed up just a few times. DNA of the CDR3: TGTGCCAGCAGCTTGGCGGCTGACTACGAGCAGTACTTC. Protein product: CASSLAADYEQYF. The rearrangement uses TRBV7-9 and TRBJ2-7; no clear D gene. CDR3 length equals 13 residues. The germline V and J ends were trimmed by 3 bases and 3 bases, with 9 bases remaining between them. Germline V gene data show CDR1 as SEHNR and CDR2 as FQNEAQ (reference sequence).

Note on this clonotype: This may stem from a read error, because a much larger clone lies one nucleotide away. The chain has TRBV20-1 and TRBJ2-7; D tentatively reads TRBD1 or TRBD2 (5 bases each). Germline V gives CDR1 DFQATT, CDR2 SNEGSKA (reference sequence). Trimming stripped 3 bases from V and 9 bases from J, with 21 bases between. The CDR3 contains 14 residues. CDR3 amino acids: CSASRDPVSWGQYF. For the CDR3, the DNA is TGCAGTGCTAGCCGGGACCCTGTTAGTTGGGGGCAGTACTTC.

The chain joins TRBV5-1 to TRBJ1-1; no clear D gene. CDR1 SGHRS and CDR2 YFSETQ come from the germline V gene. The CDR3 totals 15 residues. Trimming pared 7 bases from V and 1 base from J, leaving 17 bases between. The CDR3 loop is CASSRDGETNTEAFF. CDR3 DNA sequence: TGCGCCAGCTCCAGAGACGGAGAGACGAACACTGAAGCTTTCTTT. The whole variable domain, filled in from reference TRBV5-1 and TRBJ1-1, reads KAGVTQTPRYLIKTRGQQVTLSCSPISGHRSVSWYQQTPGQGLQFLFEYFSETQRNKGNFPGRFSGRQFSNSRSEMNVSTLELGDSALYLCASSRDGETNTEAFFGQGTRLTVV.

This chain connects TRBV7-9 to TRBJ2-6; D may be TRBD1 (7 bases). Germline CDR1 and CDR2: SEHNR and FQNEAQ (reference sequence). This CDR3 comprises 12 residues. Trimming removed 6 bases from V and 18 bases from J, with 18 bases in between. The CDR3 sequence: CASSSRQGGETF. CDR3 bases: TGTGCCAGCAGTTCCCGACAGGGAGGAGAGACTTTC. The full variable domain, with the rest looked up from reference TRBV7-9 and TRBJ2-6, is DTGVSQNPRHKITKRGQNVTFRCDPISEHNRLYWYRQTLGQGPEFLTYFQNEAQLEKSRLLSDRFSAERPKGSFSTLEIQRTEQGDSAMYLCASSSRQGGETFGAGSRLTVL.

The rearrangement joins TRBV6-5 to TRBJ1-2, with a weak D call TRBD1 (5 bases). The ends were cut back, 2 bases at V and 2 bases at J, with 6 bases in the middle. The CDR3 runs 13 residues. CDR1 and CDR2 from the germline V gene are MNHEY and SVGAGI. The CDR3 coding sequence is TGTGCCAGCAGTTACGACAGCAACTATGGCTACACCTTC. Translating it yields CASSYDSNYGYTF.

This clonotype was detected a few times. The chain carries TRBV19 and TRBJ1-4; the match to TRBD1 covers 7 bases. With 5 bases clipped from V and 3 bases from J, the junction kept 9 bases outside the gene matches. Germline CDR1 LNHDA, CDR2 SQIVND (reference sequence). This CDR3 is built from 16 residues. CDR3 sequence reads: CASSVLSGTANEKLFF. The CDR3 bases are TGTGCCAGTAGTGTACTCTCCGGGACAGCTAATGAAAAACTGTTTTTT.

The rearrangement uses TRBV10-3 and TRBJ1-6; 10 nucleotides align to TRBD1. V gave up 6 bases and J gave up 13 bases; unmatched junction bases: 6. The CDR3 length is 13 residues. Germline V gene sequence: CDR1 ENHRY, CDR2 SYGVKD. The CDR3 DNA is TGTGCCATCAGGGGACAGGGGAATCAGCCCCTCCACTTT. Amino acids: CAIRGQGNQPLHF.

The chain uses TRBV9 and TRBJ1-3; D gene unclear. CDR3 length: 13 residues. The germline CDR1 and CDR2 sequences are SGDLS and YYNGEE. The V gene lost 7 bases and the J gene lost 0 bases, with 8 bases spanning the gap. Here the CDR3 reads CASRPVSGNTIYF. DNA of the CDR3: TGTGCCAGCCGACCGGTCTCTGGAAACACCATATATTTT. The variable domain in full, completed from reference TRBV9 and TRBJ1-3, reads DSGVTQTPKHLITATGQRVTLRCSPRSGDLSVYWYQQSLDQGLQFLIQYYNGEERAKGNILERFSAQQFPDLHSELNLSSLELGDSALYFCASRPVSGNTIYFGEGSWLTVV.

The chain joins TRBV19 to TRBJ1-5, with TRBD1 matching over 7 bases. V trimming: 5 bases; J trimming: 7 bases; junction bases outside the gene matches: 11. Germline CDR1 and CDR2: LNHDA and SQIVND (reference sequence). The CDR3 is made up of 15 amino acids. This CDR3 is CASSPPGAGGQPQHF. CDR3 nucleotides: TGTGCCAGTAGTCCGCCCGGGGCAGGGGGGCAGCCCCAGCATTTT.

This clonotype has only a few counts. The junction differs from germline at one of its ends, possibly a read error. The rearrangement uses TRBV7-8 and TRBJ1-2; D is unresolved. There are 14 residues in the CDR3. The germline gives CDR1 SGHVS, CDR2 FQNEAQ. The DNA for the CDR3 is TGCGCCAGCAGCCAACGAGGGCTCGGCTATGGCTACACCTTC. It yields the protein CASSQRGLGYGYTF. Variable domain in full (rest from reference TRBV7-8 and TRBJ1-2): GAGVSQSPRYKVAKRGQDVALRCDPISGHVSLFWYQQALGQGPEFLTYFQNEAQLDKSGLPSDRFFAERPEGSVSTLKIQRTQQEDSAVYLCASSQRGLGYGYTFGSGTRLTVV.

This chain uses TRBV29-1 with TRBJ1-1, with 7 bases that match TRBD1. The CDR3 totals 14 residues. CDR1 is SQVTM and CDR2 is ANQGSEA in the germline V gene. The ends lost 0 bases at V and 3 bases at J; junction bases unmatched: 4. The CDR3 DNA reads as TGCAGCGTTGAAGATCGAGACAGGGACACTGAAGCTTTCTTT. Amino acids: CSVEDRDRDTEAFF.

The count of this clonotype is one. The rearrangement links TRBV2 to TRBJ2-6, with TRBD2 matching over 9 bases. The germline gives CDR1 SNHLY, CDR2 FYNNEI. The CDR3 contains 18 residues. The V segment lost 8 bases and the J segment 0 bases; nucleotides outside the gene matches: 11. The chain's CDR3 is CASGSSGTPRSGANVLTF. The DNA for the CDR3 is TGTGCCAGCGGTTCTAGCGGGACACCACGCTCTGGGGCCAACGTCCTGACTTTC.